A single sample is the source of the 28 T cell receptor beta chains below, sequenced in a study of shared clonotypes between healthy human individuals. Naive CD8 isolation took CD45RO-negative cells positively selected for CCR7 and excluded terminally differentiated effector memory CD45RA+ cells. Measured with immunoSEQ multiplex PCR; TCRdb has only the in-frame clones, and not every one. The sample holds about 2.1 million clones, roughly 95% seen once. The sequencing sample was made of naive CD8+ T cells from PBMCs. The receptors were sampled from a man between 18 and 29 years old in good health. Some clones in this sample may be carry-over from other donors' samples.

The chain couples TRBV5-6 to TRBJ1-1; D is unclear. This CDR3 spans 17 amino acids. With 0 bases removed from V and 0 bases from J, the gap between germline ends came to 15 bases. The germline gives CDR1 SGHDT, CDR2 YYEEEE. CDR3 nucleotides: TGTGCCAGCAGCTTGGCGGTGGTTACAACCATGAACACTGAAGCTTTCTTT. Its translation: CASSLAVVTTMNTEAFF.

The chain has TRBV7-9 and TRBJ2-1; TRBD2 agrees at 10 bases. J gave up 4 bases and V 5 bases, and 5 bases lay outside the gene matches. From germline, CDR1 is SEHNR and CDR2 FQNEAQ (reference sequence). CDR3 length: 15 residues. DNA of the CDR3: TGTGCCAGCAGCCGGACTAGCGGAGATTACAATGAGCAGTTCTTC. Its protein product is CASSRTSGDYNEQFF.

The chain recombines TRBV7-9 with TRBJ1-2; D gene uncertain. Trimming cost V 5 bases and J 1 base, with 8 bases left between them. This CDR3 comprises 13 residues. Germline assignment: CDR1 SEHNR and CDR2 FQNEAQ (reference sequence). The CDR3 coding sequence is TGTGCCAGCAGCGACGACGGTAACTATGGCTACACCTTC. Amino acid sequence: CASSDDGNYGYTF.

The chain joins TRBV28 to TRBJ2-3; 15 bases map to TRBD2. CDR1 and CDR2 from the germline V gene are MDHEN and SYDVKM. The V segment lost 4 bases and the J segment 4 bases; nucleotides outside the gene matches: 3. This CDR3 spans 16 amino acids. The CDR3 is CASSWTSGGEADTQYF. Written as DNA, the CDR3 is TGTGCCAGCAGTTGGACTAGCGGGGGGGAGGCAGATACGCAGTATTTT.

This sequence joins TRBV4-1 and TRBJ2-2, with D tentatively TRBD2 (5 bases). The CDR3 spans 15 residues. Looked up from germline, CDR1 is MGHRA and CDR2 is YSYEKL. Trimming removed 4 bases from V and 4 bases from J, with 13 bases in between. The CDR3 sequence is CASSLNRRSTGELFF. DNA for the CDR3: TGCGCCAGCAGCCTTAACCGGAGGTCCACCGGGGAGCTGTTTTTT.

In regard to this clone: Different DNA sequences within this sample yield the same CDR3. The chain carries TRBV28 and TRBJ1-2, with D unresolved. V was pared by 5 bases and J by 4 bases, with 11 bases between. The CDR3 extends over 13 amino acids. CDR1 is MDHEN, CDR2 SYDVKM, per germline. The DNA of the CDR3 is TGTGCCAGCAGTCCCCTCGGATCCTATGGCTACACCTTC. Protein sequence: CASSPLGSYGYTF.

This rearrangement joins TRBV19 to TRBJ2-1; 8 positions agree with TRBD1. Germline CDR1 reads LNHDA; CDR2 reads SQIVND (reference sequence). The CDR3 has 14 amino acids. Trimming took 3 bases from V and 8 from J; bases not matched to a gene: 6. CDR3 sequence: CASSMGTGGDEQFF. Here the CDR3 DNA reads TGTGCCAGTAGTATGGGAACAGGGGGTGATGAGCAGTTCTTC.

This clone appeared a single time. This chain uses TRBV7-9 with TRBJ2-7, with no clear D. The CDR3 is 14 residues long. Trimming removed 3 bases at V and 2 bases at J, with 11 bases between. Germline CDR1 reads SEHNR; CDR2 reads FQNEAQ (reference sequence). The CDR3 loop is CASSFVTVPYEQYF. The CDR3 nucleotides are TGTGCCAGCAGCTTCGTTACCGTCCCCTACGAGCAGTACTTC.

This chain's CDR3 is CASSLPTVTDTQYF. The CDR3 nucleotides read TGTGCCAGCAGTTTACCCACGGTGACAGATACGCAGTATTTT. The J gene is TRBJ2-3, the V gene TRBV6-1, with unresolved D. Trimming stripped 5 bases from V and 3 bases from J, with 12 bases between. The CDR3 runs to 14 residues. Per germline, CDR1 MNHNS and CDR2 SASEGT.

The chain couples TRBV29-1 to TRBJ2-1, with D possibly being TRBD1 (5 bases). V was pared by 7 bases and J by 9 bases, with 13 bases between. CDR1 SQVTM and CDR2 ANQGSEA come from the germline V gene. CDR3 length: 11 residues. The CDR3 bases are TGCAGCGCCAAATCCCAGGGTGAGCAGTTCTTC. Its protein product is CSAKSQGEQFF.

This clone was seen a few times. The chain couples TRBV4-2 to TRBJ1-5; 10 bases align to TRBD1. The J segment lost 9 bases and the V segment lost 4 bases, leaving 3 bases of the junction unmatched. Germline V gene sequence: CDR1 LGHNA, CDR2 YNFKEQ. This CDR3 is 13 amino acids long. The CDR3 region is CASSPDRGLPQHF. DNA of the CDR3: TGTGCCAGCAGCCCGGACAGGGGGTTGCCCCAGCATTTT.

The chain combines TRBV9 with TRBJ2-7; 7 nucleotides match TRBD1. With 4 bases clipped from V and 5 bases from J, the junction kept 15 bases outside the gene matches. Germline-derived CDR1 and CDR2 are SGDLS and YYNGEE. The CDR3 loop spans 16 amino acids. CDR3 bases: TGTGCCAGCAGCTCCAGCCTACAGGGGTTAAGTAACGAGCAGTACTTC. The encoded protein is CASSSSLQGLSNEQYF.

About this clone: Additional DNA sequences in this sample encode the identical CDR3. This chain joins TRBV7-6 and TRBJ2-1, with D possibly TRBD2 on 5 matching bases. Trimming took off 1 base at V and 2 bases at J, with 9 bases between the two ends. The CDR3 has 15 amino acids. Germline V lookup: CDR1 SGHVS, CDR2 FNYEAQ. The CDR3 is CASSLVSGTYNEQFF. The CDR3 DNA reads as TGTGCCAGCAGCTTAGTAAGCGGAACCTACAATGAGCAGTTCTTC.

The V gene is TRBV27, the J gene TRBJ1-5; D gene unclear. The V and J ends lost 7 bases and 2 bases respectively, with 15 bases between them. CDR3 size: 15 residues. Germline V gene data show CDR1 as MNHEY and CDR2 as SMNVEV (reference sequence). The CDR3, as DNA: TGTGCCAGCAAAAAGCGGAAAGGAGGCAATCAGCCCCAGCATTTT. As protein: CASKKRKGGNQPQHF.

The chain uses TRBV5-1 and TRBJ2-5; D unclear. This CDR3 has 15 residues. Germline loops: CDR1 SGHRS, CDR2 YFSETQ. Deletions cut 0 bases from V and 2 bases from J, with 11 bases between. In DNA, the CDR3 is TGCGCCAGCAGCTTGGGCTGGGCCGGACAAGAGACCCAGTACTTC. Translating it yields CASSLGWAGQETQYF.

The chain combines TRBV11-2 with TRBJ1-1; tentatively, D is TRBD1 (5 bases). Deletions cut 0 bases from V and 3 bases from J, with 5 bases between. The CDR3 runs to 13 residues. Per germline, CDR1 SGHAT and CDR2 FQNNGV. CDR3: CASSLEGDTEAFF. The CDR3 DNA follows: TGTGCCAGCAGCTTAGAGGGGGACACTGAAGCTTTCTTT.

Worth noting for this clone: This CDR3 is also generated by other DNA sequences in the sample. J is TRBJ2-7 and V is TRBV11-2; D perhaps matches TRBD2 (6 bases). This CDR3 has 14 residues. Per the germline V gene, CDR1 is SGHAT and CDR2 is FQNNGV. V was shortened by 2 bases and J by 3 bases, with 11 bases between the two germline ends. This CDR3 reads CASSLTGGFYEQYF. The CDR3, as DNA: TGTGCCAGCAGCTTAACCGGAGGGTTCTACGAGCAGTACTTC.

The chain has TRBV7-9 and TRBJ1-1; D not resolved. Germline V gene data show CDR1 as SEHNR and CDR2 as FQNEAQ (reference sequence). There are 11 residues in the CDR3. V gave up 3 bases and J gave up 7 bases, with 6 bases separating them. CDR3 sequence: CASSLSREAFF. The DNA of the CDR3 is TGTGCCAGCAGCTTGTCCCGTGAAGCTTTCTTT.

This chain's CDR3 is CASSQDLTSYEQYF. The CDR3 coding sequence is TGCGCCAGCAGCCAAGATCTGACCTCCTACGAGCAGTACTTC. The chain recombines TRBV4-3 with TRBJ2-7; D remains unclear. Trimming removed 0 bases at V and 0 bases at J, with 6 bases between. The CDR3 extends over 14 amino acids. Germline CDR1 is LGHNA and CDR2 is YSLEER.

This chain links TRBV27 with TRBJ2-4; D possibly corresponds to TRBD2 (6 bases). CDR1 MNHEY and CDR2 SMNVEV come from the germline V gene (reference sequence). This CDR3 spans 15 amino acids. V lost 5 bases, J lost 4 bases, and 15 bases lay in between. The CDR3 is CASSHQGGRKNIQYF. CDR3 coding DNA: TGTGCCAGCAGTCACCAGGGAGGTAGGAAAAACATTCAGTACTTC.

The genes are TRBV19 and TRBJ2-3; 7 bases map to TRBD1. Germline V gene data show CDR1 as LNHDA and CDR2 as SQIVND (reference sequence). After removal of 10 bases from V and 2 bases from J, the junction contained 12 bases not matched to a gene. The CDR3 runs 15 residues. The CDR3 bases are TGTGCCACCGGGGACAGCTACACAGACACAGATACGCAGTATTTT. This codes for CATGDSYTDTDTQYF.

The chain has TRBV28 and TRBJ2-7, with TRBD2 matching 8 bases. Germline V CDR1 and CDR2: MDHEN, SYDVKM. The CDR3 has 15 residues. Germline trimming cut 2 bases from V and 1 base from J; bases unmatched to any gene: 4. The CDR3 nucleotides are TGTGCCAGCAGTTTACAGCGGGAGCTTTCCTACGAGCAGTACTTC. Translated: CASSLQRELSYEQYF.

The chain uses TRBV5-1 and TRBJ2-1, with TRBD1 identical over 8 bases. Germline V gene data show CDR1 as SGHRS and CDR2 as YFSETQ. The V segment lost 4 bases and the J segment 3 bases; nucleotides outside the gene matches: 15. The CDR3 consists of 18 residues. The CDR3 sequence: CASSRTGTGDPFYNEQFF. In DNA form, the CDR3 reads TGCGCCAGCAGCCGGACCGGGACAGGTGACCCTTTCTACAATGAGCAGTTCTTC.

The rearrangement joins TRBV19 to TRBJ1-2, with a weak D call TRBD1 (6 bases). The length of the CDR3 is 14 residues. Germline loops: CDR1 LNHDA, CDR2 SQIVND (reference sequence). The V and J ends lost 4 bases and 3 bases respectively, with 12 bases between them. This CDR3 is CASSTRGGYYGYTF. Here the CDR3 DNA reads TGTGCCAGTAGTACCAGGGGCGGGTACTATGGCTACACCTTC.

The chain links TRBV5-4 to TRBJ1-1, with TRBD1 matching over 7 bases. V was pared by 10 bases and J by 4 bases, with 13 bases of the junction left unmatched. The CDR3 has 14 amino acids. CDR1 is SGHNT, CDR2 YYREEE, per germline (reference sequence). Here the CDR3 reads CASSQGGLRTEAFF. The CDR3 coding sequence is TGTGCCTCCTCCCAGGGGGGGTTGCGCACTGAAGCTTTCTTT.

Here the CDR3 reads CASSPWAGQAYEQYF. CDR3 sequence (DNA): TGTGCCAGCAGCCCGTGGGCAGGGCAAGCCTACGAGCAGTACTTC. The J gene is TRBJ2-7, the V gene TRBV13; D might be TRBD1 (5 bases). The V end lost 5 bases, the J end lost 2 bases, and 16 bases lay between the germline ends. The CDR3 loop spans 15 amino acids. The germline CDR1 and CDR2 sequences are PRHDT and FYEKMQ (reference sequence).

CDR3 loop: CASRSPDMNTEAFF. CDR3 coding DNA: TGTGCCAGCAGGTCCCCTGATATGAACACTGAAGCTTTCTTT. This chain connects TRBV27 to TRBJ1-1; D ambiguous. Germline-derived CDR1 and CDR2 are MNHEY and SMNVEV (reference sequence). The germline V and J ends were trimmed by 6 bases and 0 bases, with 11 bases remaining between them. The CDR3 consists of 14 residues.

CDR3 bases: TGTGCCAGCAGCCCCAGGCAGGGTATATACAATGAGCAGTTCTTC. Its protein product is CASSPRQGIYNEQFF. The rearrangement links TRBV7-8 to TRBJ2-1; D is perhaps TRBD1 (5 bases). V was pared by 5 bases and J by 4 bases, with 15 bases between. The length of the CDR3 is 15 residues. Germline V gene sequence: CDR1 SGHVS, CDR2 FQNEAQ. The full variable domain, with the rest looked up from reference TRBV7-8 and TRBJ2-1, is GAGVSQSPRYKVAKRGQDVALRCDPISGHVSLFWYQQALGQGPEFLTYFQNEAQLDKSGLPSDRFFAERPEGSVSTLKIQRTQQEDSAVYLCASSPRQGIYNEQFFGPGTRLTVL.